These T cell receptor beta chains were read from a single sample in a study of blood T cell repertoires in COVID-19. Assay: immunoSEQ multiplex PCR; the TCRdb copy retains only in-frame clones and omits some. The table records more than 75,000 clones, 88% of them present only once. Input material: peripheral blood. The receptors come from a woman older than 75 with acute or convalescent COVID-19. Each CDR3 is given with its conserved first and last residue. Each record gives: D gene, clone size, V gene, J gene, CDR3 DNA, CDR3 protein. D genes are given only for firm matches. Size is stated for part of the rows, as once, few or many counts, or as a class when the clone is expanded.

-	-	TRBV3-1/TRBV3-2	TRBJ2-7	TGTGCCAGCAGCCCCCAGGGAGTCGGGGGAGGTTACGAGCAGTACTTC	CASSPQGVGGGYEQYF
TRBD2	-	TRBV6-5	TRBJ2-3	TGTGCCAGCAGTAGCGGGGGCGTAACAGATACGCAGTATTTT	CASSSGGVTDTQYF
TRBD2	-	TRBV7-3	TRBJ2-5	TGTGCCAGCAGCTTCGGGGGGTCAGAGACCCAGTACTTC	CASSFGGSETQYF
-	-	TRBV3-1/TRBV3-2	TRBJ1-4	TGTGCCAGCCCTACAGGGAAATCTAATGAAAAACTGTTTTTT	CASPTGKSNEKLFF
-	-	TRBV2	TRBJ1-1	TGTGCCAGCTGGAGGTGGATGAACACTGAAGCTTTCTTT	CASWRWMNTEAFF
-	-	TRBV29-1	TRBJ1-1	TGCAGCGCCCTGGGGGACCCAGGGGATAACACTGAAGCTTTCTTT	CSALGDPGDNTEAFF
TRBD2	-	TRBV2	TRBJ2-2	TGTGCCAGCAGAGCGACTAGCGGGAACACCGGGGAGCTGTTTTTT	CASRATSGNTGELFF
-	-	TRBV21-1	TRBJ2-7	TGTGCCAGCAGCAAAGATGAGGACAGGGGCGCTACCTACGAGCAGTACTTC	CASSKDEDRGATYEQYF
-	-	TRBV12-5	TRBJ2-7	TGTGCTAGTGGTTCTCGGGGAGAGCAGTACTTC	CASGSRGEQYF
-	-	TRBV7-8	TRBJ1-6	TGTGCCAGCAGCTTCGAAGCAAGTATCCTTAATTCACCCCTCCACTTT	CASSFEASILNSPLHF
-	-	TRBV5-4	TRBJ2-7	TGTGCCAGCAGCGCTCGGAGGGGAACCTACGAGCAGTACTTC	CASSARRGTYEQYF
-	-	TRBV6-5	TRBJ1-5	TGTGCCAGCACTGCTCGACAGACTAATCAGCCCCAGCATTTT	CASTARQTNQPQHF
TRBD1	-	TRBV5-6	TRBJ2-5	TGTGCCAGCACCCAGGGGGCGAAGAACCAAGAGACCCAGTACTTC	CASTQGAKNQETQYF
TRBD1	-	TRBV12-5	TRBJ2-4	TGTGCTAGTGGTTTTGGACAGGGACAGAATAACATTCAGTACTTC	CASGFGQGQNNIQYF
TRBD1	once	TRBV27	TRBJ2-1	TGTGCCAGCAGTCAGACCGGGACAGGGGCCTACAATGAGCAGTTCTTC	CASSQTGTGAYNEQFF
-	-	TRBV2	TRBJ2-5	TGTGCCAGCACCGAGGGTAGGCAAGAGACCCAGTACTTC	CASTEGRQETQYF
TRBD1	-	TRBV2	TRBJ1-5	TGTGCCAGCAGCGCCCAGGGGGGCAATCAGCCCCAGCATTTT	CASSAQGGNQPQHF
-	-	TRBV5-1	TRBJ2-7	TGCGCCAGCAGAGTTAGCGGTGATTCCTACGAGCAGTACTTC	CASRVSGDSYEQYF
TRBD1	-	TRBV10-3	TRBJ2-7	TGTGCCATCAGTGACGACAGGGGAAGTCTGTACTTC	CAISDDRGSLYF
TRBD2	-	TRBV11-3	TRBJ2-1	TGTGCCAGCAGCACGACTAGCGGGTCCTACAATGAGCAGTTCTTC	CASSTTSGSYNEQFF
TRBD2	-	TRBV14	TRBJ2-1	TGTGCCAGCAGCCAGGGACTAGCGGGAGTCAGTGAGCAGTTCTTC	CASSQGLAGVSEQFF